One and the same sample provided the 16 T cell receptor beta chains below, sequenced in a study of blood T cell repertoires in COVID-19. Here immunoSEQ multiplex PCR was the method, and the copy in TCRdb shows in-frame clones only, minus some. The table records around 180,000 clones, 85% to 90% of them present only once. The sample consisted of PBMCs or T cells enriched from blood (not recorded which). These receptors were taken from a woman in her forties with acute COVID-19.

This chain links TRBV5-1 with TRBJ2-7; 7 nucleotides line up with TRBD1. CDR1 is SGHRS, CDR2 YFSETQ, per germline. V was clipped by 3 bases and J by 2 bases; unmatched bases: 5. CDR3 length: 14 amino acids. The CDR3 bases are TGCGCCAGCAGCTACGAACAGGGGCCCTACGAGCAGTACTTC. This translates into CASSYEQGPYEQYF.

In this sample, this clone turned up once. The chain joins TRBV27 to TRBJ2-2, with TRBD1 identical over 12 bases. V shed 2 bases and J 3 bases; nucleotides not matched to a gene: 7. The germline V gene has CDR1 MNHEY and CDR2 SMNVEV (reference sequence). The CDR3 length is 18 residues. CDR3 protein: CASSLPGTGGPDTGELFF. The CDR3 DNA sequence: TGTGCCAGCAGTTTACCCGGGACAGGGGGCCCGGACACCGGGGAGCTGTTTTTT.

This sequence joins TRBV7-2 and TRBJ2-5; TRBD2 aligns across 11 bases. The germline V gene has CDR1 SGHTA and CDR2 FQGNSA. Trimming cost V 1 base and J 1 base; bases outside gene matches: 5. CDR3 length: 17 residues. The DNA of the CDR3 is TGTGCCAGCAGCTTAGGCCTAGCGGGGGGCCTCCAAGAGACCCAGTACTTC. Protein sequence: CASSLGLAGGLQETQYF.

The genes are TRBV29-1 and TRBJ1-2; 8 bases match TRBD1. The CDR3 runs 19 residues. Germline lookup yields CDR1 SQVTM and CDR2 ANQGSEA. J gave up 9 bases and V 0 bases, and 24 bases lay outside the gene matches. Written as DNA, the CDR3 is TGCAGCGTTGAAGATCCCGCCAAGAGGACAGGGCTGTCGGCCGGGAGCTACACCTTC. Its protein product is CSVEDPAKRTGLSAGSYTF.

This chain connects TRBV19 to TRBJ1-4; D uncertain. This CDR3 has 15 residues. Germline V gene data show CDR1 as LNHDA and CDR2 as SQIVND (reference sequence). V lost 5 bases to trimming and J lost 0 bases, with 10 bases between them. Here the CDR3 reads CASSEAVTTNEKLFF. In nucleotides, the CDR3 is TGTGCCAGTAGTGAGGCAGTTACAACTAATGAAAAACTGTTTTTT.

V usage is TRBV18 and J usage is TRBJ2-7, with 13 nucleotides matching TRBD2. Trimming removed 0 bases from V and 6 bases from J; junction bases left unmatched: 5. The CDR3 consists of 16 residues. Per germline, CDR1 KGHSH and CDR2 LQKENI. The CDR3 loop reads CASSPPKTSGGGEQYF. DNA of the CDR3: TGTGCCAGCTCACCACCGAAAACTAGCGGGGGGGGCGAGCAGTACTTC.

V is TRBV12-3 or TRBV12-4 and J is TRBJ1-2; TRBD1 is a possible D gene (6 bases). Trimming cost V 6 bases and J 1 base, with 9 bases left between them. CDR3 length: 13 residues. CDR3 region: CASSPDSNYGYTF. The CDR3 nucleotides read TGTGCCAGCAGCCCGGACAGTAACTATGGCTACACCTTC.

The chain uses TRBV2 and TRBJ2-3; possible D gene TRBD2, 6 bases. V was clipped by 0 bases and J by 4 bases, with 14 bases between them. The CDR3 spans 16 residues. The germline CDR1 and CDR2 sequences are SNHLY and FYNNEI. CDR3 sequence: CASSEAVTWGADTQYF. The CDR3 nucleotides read TGTGCCAGCAGTGAAGCAGTGACTTGGGGGGCAGATACGCAGTATTTT.

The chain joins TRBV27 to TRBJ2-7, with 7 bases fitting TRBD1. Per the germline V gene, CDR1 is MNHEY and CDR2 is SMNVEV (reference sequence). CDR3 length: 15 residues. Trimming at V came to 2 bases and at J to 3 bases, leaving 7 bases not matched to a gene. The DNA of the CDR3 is TGTGCCAGCAGTTTAGCCGTGGGACAGTACTACGAGCAGTACTTC. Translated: CASSLAVGQYYEQYF.

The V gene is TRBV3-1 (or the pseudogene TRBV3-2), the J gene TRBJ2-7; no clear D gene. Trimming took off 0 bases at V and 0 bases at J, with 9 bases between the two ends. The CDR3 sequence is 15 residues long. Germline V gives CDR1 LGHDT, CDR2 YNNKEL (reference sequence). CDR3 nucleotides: TGTGCCAGCAGCCAAGATAGTCGCCTCTCCTACGAGCAGTACTTC. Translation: CASSQDSRLSYEQYF.

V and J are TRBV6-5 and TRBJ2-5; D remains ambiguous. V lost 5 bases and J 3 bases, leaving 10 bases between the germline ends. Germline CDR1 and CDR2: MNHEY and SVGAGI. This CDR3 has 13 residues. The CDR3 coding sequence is TGTGCCAGCAGTCCCCTTGACAAAGAGACCCAGTACTTC. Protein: CASSPLDKETQYF.

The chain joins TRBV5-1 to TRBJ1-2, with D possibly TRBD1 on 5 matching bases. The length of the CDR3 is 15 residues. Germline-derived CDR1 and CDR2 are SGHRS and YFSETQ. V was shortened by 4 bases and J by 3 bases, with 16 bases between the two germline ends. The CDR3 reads CASSPSRTFDYGYTF. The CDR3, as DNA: TGCGCCAGCAGCCCCTCAAGGACATTCGACTATGGCTACACCTTC.

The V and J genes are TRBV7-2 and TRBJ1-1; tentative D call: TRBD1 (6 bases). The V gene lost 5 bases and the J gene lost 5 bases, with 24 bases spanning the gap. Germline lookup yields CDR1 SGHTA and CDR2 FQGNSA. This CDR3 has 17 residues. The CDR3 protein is CASSHTTDRIWITEAFF. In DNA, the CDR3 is TGTGCCAGCAGCCACACCACCGACAGGATATGGATAACTGAAGCTTTCTTT.

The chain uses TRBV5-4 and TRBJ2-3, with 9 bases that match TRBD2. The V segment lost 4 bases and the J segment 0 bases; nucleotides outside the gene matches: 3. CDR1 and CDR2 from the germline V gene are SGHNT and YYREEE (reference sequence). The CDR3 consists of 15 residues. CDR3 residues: CASSRLAESTDTQYF. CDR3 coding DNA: TGTGCCAGCAGCCGACTAGCGGAGAGCACAGATACGCAGTATTTT.

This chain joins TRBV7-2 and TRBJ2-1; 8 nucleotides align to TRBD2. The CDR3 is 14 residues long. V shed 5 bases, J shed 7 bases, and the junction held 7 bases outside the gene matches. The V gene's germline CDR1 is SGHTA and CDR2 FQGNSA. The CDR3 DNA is TGTGCCAGCAGCACCGGACTAGCAGGGAATGAGCAGTTCTTC. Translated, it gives CASSTGLAGNEQFF.

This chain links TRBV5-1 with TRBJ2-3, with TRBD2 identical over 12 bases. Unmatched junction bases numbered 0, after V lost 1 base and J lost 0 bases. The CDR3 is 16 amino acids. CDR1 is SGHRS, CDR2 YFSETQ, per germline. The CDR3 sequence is CASSLTSGRSTDTQYF. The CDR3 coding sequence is TGCGCCAGCAGCTTGACTAGCGGGAGGAGCACAGATACGCAGTATTTT.